Sequencing of this T cell receptor (beta chain) was carried out in a study of T cells in Graves' hyperthyroidism and ophthalmopathy. Study-wide results and caveats: Stable hyperthyroidism was separated from ophthalmopathy by a model based on 13 V-J features. Model output signaled ophthalmopathy a median 6.5 months ahead of onset.

RNA transcripts provided the source from which TCR beta CDR3 regions were amplified. A first-round RT-PCR of the TCR CDR3 used the HTBI primer set. In TCRdb, the multiplex PCR reads were re-called with MiXCR into one record per CDR3 protein. The sample has over 500,000 distinct CDR3 sequences; around 15% are singletons. From germline, CDR1 is DFQATT and CDR2 SNEGSKA (reference sequence). Trimming took off 2 bases at V and 0 bases at J, with 14 bases between the two ends. The length of the CDR3 is 16 residues. Turning to this clonotype: Its target is not known.

Individuals with ophthalmopathy presented a Clinical Activity Score of at least 3, a NOSPECS grade of at least 4 and a duration under 3 months. From approximately 9.1 ml of fresh peripheral blood, PBMCs were isolated. The genes are TRBV20-1 and TRBJ2-1; possibly TRBD2 for D (5 bases). This TCR derives from a woman in her thirties with Graves' ophthalmopathy. The specimen sequenced was blood. CDR3 sequence reads: CSARLGALNSYNEQFF. CDR3 nucleotides: TGCAGTGCTAGACTGGGAGCTCTCAACTCCTACAATGAGCAGTTCTTC.